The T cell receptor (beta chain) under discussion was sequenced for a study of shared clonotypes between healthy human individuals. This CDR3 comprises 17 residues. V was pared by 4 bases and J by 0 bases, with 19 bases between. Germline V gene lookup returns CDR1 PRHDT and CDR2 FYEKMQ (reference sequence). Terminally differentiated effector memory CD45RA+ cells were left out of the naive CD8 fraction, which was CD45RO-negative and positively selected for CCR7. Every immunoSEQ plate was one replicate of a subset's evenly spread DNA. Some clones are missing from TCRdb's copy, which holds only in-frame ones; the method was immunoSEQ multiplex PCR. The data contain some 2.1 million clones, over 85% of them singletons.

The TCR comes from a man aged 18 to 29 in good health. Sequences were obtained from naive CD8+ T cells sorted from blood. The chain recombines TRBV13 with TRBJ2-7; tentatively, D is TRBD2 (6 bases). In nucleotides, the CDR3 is TGTGCCAGCAGCTCTACCCAATCGGGACTTTACTCCTACGAGCAGTACTTC. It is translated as CASSSTQSGLYSYEQYF.